Below, 15 T cell receptor beta chains from the same sample are listed, as sequenced in a study of blood T cell repertoires in COVID-19. The repertoire was sequenced with immunoSEQ multiplex PCR; TCRdb's copy has only in-frame clones and lacks some. The sample carries roughly 220,000 clones, around 87% recorded once. Input material: peripheral blood. The receptors stem from a woman aged 45 to 65 with COVID-19, enrolled during active disease.

The chain carries TRBV7-8 and TRBJ1-2; D ambiguous. Deletions cut 5 bases from V and 8 bases from J, with 24 bases between. The CDR3 totals 16 residues. The germline V gene has CDR1 SGHVS and CDR2 FQNEAQ. This chain's CDR3 is CASSPEANGRPGGYTF. For the CDR3, the DNA is TGTGCCAGCAGCCCTGAAGCTAACGGACGGCCGGGGGGCTACACCTTC.

This clone showed up just once. The chain links TRBV14 to TRBJ2-1; D is unclear. The CDR3 extends over 18 amino acids. Germline lookup yields CDR1 SGHDN and CDR2 FVKESK. Trimming cost V 2 bases and J 3 bases, with 20 bases left between them. The DNA of the CDR3 is TGTGCCAGCAGCCAACCTGCCCCACAGTACCCCCACTACAATGAGCAGTTCTTC. Its protein product is CASSQPAPQYPHYNEQFF.

Points on this clone: Sequence at one end of the junction differs from germline and may be a read error. This rearrangement joins TRBV12-3 or TRBV12-4 to TRBJ1-1, with D unclear. The CDR3 consists of 9 residues. CDR3 nucleotide sequence: TGTGCCAGCAGTTTCCCCCCCAACTGG. Its translation: CASSFPPNW.

The J gene is TRBJ1-1, the V gene TRBV2; TRBD1 might be the D (5 bases). CDR1 is SNHLY, CDR2 FYNNEI, per germline. The CDR3 runs to 17 residues. Trimming pared 2 bases from V and 0 bases from J, leaving 16 bases between. CDR3 nucleotides: TGTGCCAGCAGTGAATATAGCGGAGGACACTTGAACACTGAAGCTTTCTTT. Protein sequence: CASSEYSGGHLNTEAFF.

J is TRBJ1-4 and V is TRBV27; 9 bases align to TRBD1. This CDR3 comprises 17 residues. Germline V gives CDR1 MNHEY, CDR2 SMNVEV (reference sequence). Trimming at V came to 6 bases and at J to 4 bases, leaving 12 bases not matched to a gene. The CDR3 loop reads CASRAGTGSPRNEKLFF. CDR3 sequence (DNA): TGTGCCAGCAGAGCCGGGACAGGGAGTCCCCGTAATGAAAAACTGTTTTTT.

The genes are TRBV3-1 (or the pseudogene TRBV3-2) and TRBJ2-3; tentatively, D is TRBD2 (6 bases). V was cut by 4 bases and J by 3 bases, with 11 bases left in between. Per the germline V gene, CDR1 is LGHDT and CDR2 is YNNKEL (reference sequence). This CDR3 is built from 14 residues. CDR3 coding DNA: TGTGCCAGCAGCCCTAGGCGGGGAACAGATACGCAGTATTTT. Translated, it gives CASSPRRGTDTQYF.

This chain uses TRBV9 with TRBJ1-1; D call uncertain. Germline assignment: CDR1 SGDLS and CDR2 YYNGEE. V was clipped by 5 bases and J by 4 bases, with 15 bases between them. The length of the CDR3 is 14 residues. The CDR3 spells CASRFGVSSTEAFF. CDR3 sequence (DNA): TGTGCCAGCAGGTTCGGGGTTAGCAGCACTGAAGCTTTCTTT.

This sequence joins TRBV6-5 and TRBJ2-7; TRBD1 agrees at 10 bases. Per the germline V gene, CDR1 is MNHEY and CDR2 is SVGAGI. With 5 bases clipped from V and 2 bases from J, the junction kept 6 bases outside the gene matches. The CDR3 length is 15 residues. The chain's CDR3 is CASSRDRGDTYEQYF. The CDR3 nucleotides read TGTGCCAGCAGTCGGGACAGGGGAGACACCTACGAGCAGTACTTC.

CDR3 DNA sequence: TGCGCCAGCGCGGGTTCTGGGGCCAACGTCCTGACTTTC. Translated, it gives CASAGSGANVLTF. V and J are TRBV5-1 and TRBJ2-6, with D possibly TRBD2 on 5 matching bases. The CDR3 is 13 residues long. V lost 7 bases to trimming and J lost 1 base, with 6 bases between them. The V gene's germline CDR1 is SGHRS and CDR2 YFSETQ. The full variable domain, in which reference TRBV5-1 and TRBJ2-6 provide the parts outside the CDR3, is KAGVTQTPRYLIKTRGQQVTLSCSPISGHRSVSWYQQTPGQGLQFLFEYFSETQRNKGNFPGRFSGRQFSNSRSEMNVSTLELGDSALYLCASAGSGANVLTFGAGSRLTVL.

This clone has a single count. V gene TRBV6-6 combines with J gene TRBJ2-6; TRBD1 matches 9 bases. This CDR3 contains 17 residues. V was clipped by 5 bases and J by 1 base; unmatched bases: 6. Looked up from germline, CDR1 is MNHNY and CDR2 is SVGAGI (reference sequence). The CDR3 sequence: CASSLGTGPSGANVLTF. The CDR3 DNA is TGTGCCAGCAGTCTCGGGACAGGGCCGTCTGGGGCCAACGTCCTGACTTTC.

The chain is built from TRBV3-1 (or the pseudogene TRBV3-2) and TRBJ1-1; TRBD1 is a possible D gene (5 bases). The germline CDR1 and CDR2 sequences are LGHDT and YNNKEL (reference sequence). Trimming removed 2 bases at V and 11 bases at J, with 12 bases between. The length of the CDR3 is 12 residues. The CDR3: CASSQQGLEAFF. CDR3 in DNA: TGTGCCAGCAGCCAACAGGGTTTGGAGGCTTTCTTT.

This chain joins TRBV11-3 and TRBJ2-3; D call uncertain. V lost 5 bases, J lost 5 bases, and 8 bases lay in between. This CDR3 comprises 12 residues. CDR1 SGHNT and CDR2 YENEEA come from the germline V gene. The CDR3 coding sequence is TGTGCCAGCAGCCCCTCAGGAGATACGCAGTATTTT. This codes for CASSPSGDTQYF.

The table lists this clone with a few counts. The chain combines TRBV2 with TRBJ2-1; TRBD1 is a possible D gene (5 bases). V shed 4 bases and J shed 4 bases, with 8 bases lying between them. The CDR3 totals 13 residues. Germline V gene data show CDR1 as SNHLY and CDR2 as FYNNEI. The CDR3 nucleotides are TGTGCCAGCAGTGGGCAGGGTTACAATGAGCAGTTCTTC. It encodes CASSGQGYNEQFF.

J is TRBJ1-4 and V is TRBV4-1; D gene unclear. Looked up from germline, CDR1 is MGHRA and CDR2 is YSYEKL. The ends were cut back, 1 base at V and 12 bases at J, with 12 bases in the middle. This CDR3 comprises 13 residues. CDR3 region: CASSQVNGMQLFF. The CDR3 DNA sequence: TGCGCCAGCAGCCAAGTAAATGGCATGCAACTGTTTTTT.

The chain is built from TRBV28 and TRBJ2-7; 7 bases fit TRBD1. This CDR3 is built from 14 residues. The J segment lost 5 bases and the V segment lost 11 bases, leaving 15 bases of the junction unmatched. CDR1 is MDHEN and CDR2 is SYDVKM in the germline V gene. CDR3 DNA: TGTGCCGGAATCTTACAGGGGTTTTTAAACGAGCAGTACGTC. The encoded protein is CAGILQGFLNEQYV.